This passage covers 26 T cell receptor beta chains from one sample sequenced in a study of beta chain features in type 1 diabetes. General study results and limits: All four CD4+ subsets of Type 1 diabetes patients contained TCRB CDR3s that were moderately but significantly shorter.

Antigens for these TCRs are unknown. The whole isolated RNA underwent reverse transcription, so sequencing captured expressed TCRB transcripts. The data were produced by immunoSEQ multiplex PCR, yet TCRdb's version contains in-frame clones alone and is incomplete. The table lists nearly 700,000 clones, 13% of them singletons, with 0.02% to 0.025% in the top ten. The sequencing sample was made of naive CD4+ T cells from blood. These receptor sequences come from a man in his late teens or twenties with type 1 diabetes.

The rearrangement joins TRBV7-3 to TRBJ2-1; possible D gene TRBD2, 6 bases. V was shortened by 5 bases and J by 7 bases, with 15 bases between the two germline ends. Germline V gene data show CDR1 as SGHTA and CDR2 as FQGTGA. The CDR3 contains 14 residues. The CDR3 sequence is CASSPGLRQNEQFF. The CDR3 DNA reads TGTGCCAGCAGCCCGGGACTCCGTCAGAATGAGCAGTTCTTC. The full variable domain, its missing parts supplied by reference TRBV7-3 and TRBJ2-1, is GAGVSQTPSNKVTEKGKYVELRCDPISGHTALYWYRQSLGQGPEFLIYFQGTGAADDSGLPNDRFFAVRPEGSVSTLKIQRTERGDSAVYLCASSPGLRQNEQFFGPGTRLTVL.

This clone turned up a few times. This chain links TRBV7-9 with TRBJ2-1; a weak D match, TRBD2 (5 bases). V lost 1 base to trimming and J lost 13 bases, with 11 bases between them. The CDR3 loop spans 12 amino acids. Germline V lookup: CDR1 SEHNR, CDR2 FQNEAQ (reference sequence). CDR3 in DNA: TGTGCCAGCAGCTTAGGGCTAGGAGGACAGTTCTTC. This codes for CASSLGLGGQFF.

Concerning this clone: The sample holds other DNA sequences that translate to the same CDR3. The rearrangement uses TRBV6-5 and TRBJ2-2, with D unresolved. Per the germline V gene, CDR1 is MNHEY and CDR2 is SVGAGI. The germline V and J ends were trimmed by 0 bases and 1 base, with 0 bases remaining between them. CDR3 length: 13 amino acids. The CDR3 loop reads CASSYSNTGELFF. CDR3 in DNA: TGTGCCAGCAGTTACTCGAACACCGGGGAGCTGTTTTTT.

This clone was detected only a few times. The J gene is TRBJ1-2, the V gene TRBV9, with a weak D call TRBD1 (5 bases). Germline V gene lookup returns CDR1 SGDLS and CDR2 YYNGEE. Deletions cut 1 base from V and 5 bases from J, with 21 bases between. This CDR3 spans 17 amino acids. The CDR3 DNA sequence: TGTGCCAGCAGCGTACCAGGCGCCGGGACGGGAACTTATGGCTACACCTTC. This sequence encodes CASSVPGAGTGTYGYTF.

This clone was detected only a few times. V usage is TRBV14 and J usage is TRBJ2-3; D is unclear. Trimming left V 4 bases short and J 3 bases short, with 14 bases between. The CDR3 loop spans 15 amino acids. From germline, CDR1 is SGHDN and CDR2 FVKESK. The chain's CDR3 is CASSPNLGKTDTQYF. The CDR3 DNA follows: TGTGCCAGCAGCCCCAACCTGGGAAAGACAGATACGCAGTATTTT. Based on the CDR3 plus reference TRBV14 and TRBJ2-3, the full variable domain is EAGVTQFPSHSVIEKGQTVTLRCDPISGHDNLYWYRRVMGKEIKFLLHFVKESKQDESGMPNNRFLAERTGGTYSTLKVQPAELEDSGVYFCASSPNLGKTDTQYFGPGTRLTVL.

This clone has just a few counts. The chain uses TRBV30 and TRBJ2-1; D might be TRBD1 or TRBD2, each matching 5 bases. The germline gives CDR1 GTSNPN, CDR2 SVGIG (reference sequence). The length of the CDR3 is 13 residues. Trimming left V 4 bases short and J 7 bases short, with 14 bases between. The CDR3 sequence is CAWMPGTANEQFF. The CDR3 DNA reads as TGTGCCTGGATGCCCGGGACGGCGAATGAGCAGTTCTTC.

This clone was found a few times. Within the sample, other DNA sequences also encode this same CDR3. The chain links TRBV7-2 to TRBJ2-5; TRBD2 might be the D (6 bases). This CDR3 contains 13 residues. V lost 3 bases and J 4 bases, leaving 9 bases between the germline ends. Germline loops: CDR1 SGHTA, CDR2 FQGNSA. The CDR3 DNA reads TGTGCCAGCAGCTTGGGGCGGGGAGAGACCCAGTACTTC. Protein sequence: CASSLGRGETQYF.

The DNA of the CDR3 is TGTGCCAGCAGTGAATATTGGGCAGGGAATGAAAAACTGTTTTTT. Translation gives CASSEYWAGNEKLFF. V usage is TRBV25-1 and J usage is TRBJ1-4, with D tentatively TRBD1 (5 bases). Germline V lookup: CDR1 MGHDK, CDR2 SYGVNS. Trimming cost V 0 bases and J 5 bases, with 10 bases left between them. There are 15 residues in the CDR3.

This clone was picked up a small number of times. The chain joins TRBV15 to TRBJ1-1; no definite D call. The CDR3 runs 15 residues. CDR1 and CDR2 (germline): LNHNV, YYDKDF (reference sequence). Trimming removed 5 bases from V and 7 bases from J, with 20 bases in between. CDR3 region: CATSLRVGGVHEAFF. CDR3 nucleotides: TGTGCCACCAGCCTACGGGTGGGCGGGGTCCATGAAGCTTTCTTT. Complete variable domain (other parts from reference TRBV15 and TRBJ1-1): DAMVIQNPRYQVTQFGKPVTLSCSQTLNHNVMYWYQQKSSQAPKLLFHYYDKDFNNEADTPDNFQSRRPNTSFCFLDIRSPGLGDTAMYLCATSLRVGGVHEAFFGQGTRLTVV.

V gene TRBV10-3 combines with J gene TRBJ2-1; 8 bases align to TRBD2. CDR1 is ENHRY, CDR2 SYGVKD, per germline. The V and J ends lost 11 bases and 3 bases, in that order; junction bases with no gene match: 9. This CDR3 contains 14 residues. CDR3 residues: CAPGNSGGYNEQFF. CDR3 bases: TGTGCCCCAGGGAACAGCGGGGGCTACAATGAGCAGTTCTTC.

Concerning this clone: Other DNA sequences of this sample code for an identical CDR3. This chain's CDR3 is CASSQDSINYGYTF. The CDR3 DNA follows: TGCGCCAGCAGCCAAGATTCGATCAACTATGGCTACACCTTC. The chain employs TRBV4-1 and TRBJ1-2; D is uncertain. CDR1 MGHRA and CDR2 YSYEKL come from the germline V gene. The CDR3 spans 14 residues. V gave up 0 bases and J gave up 2 bases, with 7 bases separating them.

The chain joins TRBV7-9 to TRBJ2-1; the D gene is possibly TRBD1 (5 bases). Germline V gene sequence: CDR1 SEHNR, CDR2 FQNEAQ (reference sequence). Trimming removed 5 bases at V and 9 bases at J, with 17 bases between. This CDR3 region has 14 residues. The CDR3 here is CASSPRGGQTEQFF. The CDR3 DNA is TGTGCCAGCAGCCCTAGGGGTGGCCAGACTGAGCAGTTCTTC.

Note on this clone: This sample includes further DNA sequences coding for the same CDR3. The rearrangement links TRBV2 to TRBJ1-6; D may be TRBD1 (6 bases). Germline assignment: CDR1 SNHLY and CDR2 FYNNEI. The V and J ends lost 8 bases and 7 bases respectively, with 12 bases between them. This CDR3 region has 13 residues. The DNA for the CDR3 is TGTGCCAGCCAAGGTCAGGGGAATTCACCCCTCCACTTT. This translates into CASQGQGNSPLHF.

Only a few counts were recorded for this clone. The rearrangement uses TRBV29-1 and TRBJ2-6; 8 bases agree with TRBD2. After removal of 7 bases from V and 1 base from J, the junction contained 9 bases not matched to a gene. Germline values: CDR1 SQVTM, CDR2 ANQGSEA. The CDR3 loop spans 16 amino acids. CDR3 in amino acids: CSASRERGSGANVLTF. The CDR3, as DNA: TGCAGCGCCTCCCGCGAGCGGGGGTCTGGGGCCAACGTCCTGACTTTC.

This clone was detected only a few times. The rearrangement uses TRBV9 and TRBJ2-5; 8 bases agree with TRBD2. With 7 bases clipped from V and 4 bases from J, the junction kept 12 bases outside the gene matches. Germline CDR1 and CDR2: SGDLS and YYNGEE. There are 15 residues in the CDR3. The CDR3 region is CASSMSGRVGETQYF. CDR3 DNA: TGTGCCAGCTCGATGAGCGGGAGAGTCGGAGAGACCCAGTACTTC.

This clone was detected only a few times. The chain links TRBV10-3 to TRBJ2-6; 7 positions match TRBD1. Per germline, CDR1 ENHRY and CDR2 SYGVKD. The CDR3 contains 14 residues. V shed 5 bases, J shed 3 bases, and the junction held 1 base outside the gene matches. For the CDR3, the DNA is TGTGCCATCAGTCAGGGGGTTGGGGCCAACGTCCTGACTTTC. Protein sequence: CAISQGVGANVLTF.

The DNA of the CDR3 is TGTGCCAGCAGCTTAGGCCAAGAGACCCAGTACTTC. It codes for CASSLGQETQYF. The rearrangement links TRBV11-3 to TRBJ2-5, with D hard to call. The CDR3 sequence is 12 residues long. The ends were cut back, 1 base at V and 1 base at J, with 1 base in the middle. Per the germline V gene, CDR1 is SGHNT and CDR2 is YENEEA.

A few counts support this clone. CDR3 protein: CASSLVTGVSDTQYF. The DNA of the CDR3 is TGTGCCAGCAGCTTAGTGACGGGGGTTTCAGATACGCAGTATTTT. This rearrangement joins TRBV7-2 to TRBJ2-3; a possible D gene is TRBD2 (6 bases). The CDR3 is made up of 15 amino acids. Between the trimmed V and J ends, which lost 1 base and 4 bases, there was a span of 12 bases. CDR1 and CDR2 from the germline V gene are SGHTA and FQGNSA.

This clone appeared a few times. The rearrangement links TRBV29-1 to TRBJ1-2; the match to TRBD1 covers 9 bases. With 3 bases clipped from V and 8 bases from J, the junction kept 7 bases outside the gene matches. Germline loops: CDR1 SQVTM, CDR2 ANQGSEA. This CDR3 comprises 13 residues. The CDR3 coding sequence is TGCAGCGTTGATAGGACAGGGGACAAGGGCTACACCTTC. Its translation is CSVDRTGDKGYTF. Filled out from reference TRBV29-1 and TRBJ1-2, the complete variable domain reads SAVISQKPSRDICQRGTSLTIQCQVDSQVTMMFWYRQQPGQSLTLIATANQGSEATYESGFVIDKFPISRPNLTFSTLTVSNMSPEDSSIYLCSVDRTGDKGYTFGSGTRLTVV.

This chain links TRBV28 with TRBJ2-7; 10 bases fit TRBD1. The J segment lost 6 bases and the V segment lost 4 bases, leaving 12 bases of the junction unmatched. The CDR3 contains 16 residues. Germline V gene lookup returns CDR1 MDHEN and CDR2 SYDVKM. The CDR3: CASSCNDRDRGAEQYF. CDR3 nucleotide sequence: TGTGCCAGCAGTTGTAATGACCGGGACAGGGGAGCCGAGCAGTACTTC.

The gene calls are TRBV5-1 and TRBJ2-3; D is ambiguous. V lost 2 bases, J lost 4 bases, and 8 bases lay in between. CDR3 size: 13 residues. CDR1 is SGHRS and CDR2 is YFSETQ in the germline V gene. CDR3 protein: CASSFESADTQYF. CDR3 nucleotides: TGCGCCAGCAGCTTTGAGTCTGCAGATACGCAGTATTTT.

The chain recombines TRBV11-1 with TRBJ1-6, with D unresolved. Germline V gene data show CDR1 as SGHAT and CDR2 as FQDESV (reference sequence). The CDR3 contains 12 residues. Trimming cost V 5 bases and J 8 bases, with 7 bases left between them. The CDR3 here is CASSQTDSPLHF. CDR3 bases: TGTGCCAGCAGCCAGACGGATTCACCCCTCCACTTT.

This clone has a handful of counts. The chain has TRBV7-9 and TRBJ1-4; no definite D call. The CDR3 spans 15 residues. The germline CDR1 and CDR2 sequences are SEHNR and FQNEAQ (reference sequence). Trimming left V 5 bases short and J 4 bases short, with 14 bases between. CDR3 sequence: CASSDGGPLNEKLFF. DNA of the CDR3: TGTGCCAGCAGCGACGGCGGGCCACTTAATGAAAAACTGTTTTTT.

This chain joins TRBV7-9 and TRBJ2-3; 7 nucleotides align to TRBD1. The CDR3 runs 15 residues. V trimming: 5 bases; J trimming: 2 bases; junction bases outside the gene matches: 7. CDR1 is SEHNR and CDR2 is FQNEAQ in the germline V gene (reference sequence). CDR3 region: CASSRDTGATDTQYF. DNA of the CDR3: TGTGCCAGCAGCCGCGATACAGGGGCCACAGATACGCAGTATTTT. Full variable domain (outside the CDR3, taken from reference TRBV7-9 and TRBJ2-3): DTGVSQNPRHKITKRGQNVTFRCDPISEHNRLYWYRQTLGQGPEFLTYFQNEAQLEKSRLLSDRFSAERPKGSFSTLEIQRTEQGDSAMYLCASSRDTGATDTQYFGPGTRLTVL.

The CDR3 nucleotides read TGCGCCAGCAGCCTCCGACAGGGAGTGTTGGACTCGGCAGATACGCAGTATTTT. Its protein product is CASSLRQGVLDSADTQYF. V usage is TRBV4-1 and J usage is TRBJ2-3; 7 bases match TRBD1. The CDR3 extends over 18 amino acids. Trimming at V came to 4 bases and at J to 4 bases, leaving 17 bases not matched to a gene. Germline V gene lookup returns CDR1 MGHRA and CDR2 YSYEKL.

The J gene is TRBJ2-5, the V gene TRBV7-8, with D perhaps matching TRBD1 (6 bases). V lost 1 base and J 4 bases, leaving 13 bases between the germline ends. The CDR3 has 15 residues. Germline CDR1 SGHVS, CDR2 FQNEAQ. The CDR3 nucleotides read TGTGCCAGCAGCTTAGAGCAGGGGTGGACAGAGACCCAGTACTTC. Translating it yields CASSLEQGWTETQYF. Complete variable domain (other parts from reference TRBV7-8 and TRBJ2-5): GAGVSQSPRYKVAKRGQDVALRCDPISGHVSLFWYQQALGQGPEFLTYFQNEAQLDKSGLPSDRFFAERPEGSVSTLKIQRTQQEDSAVYLCASSLEQGWTETQYFGPGTRLLVL.